This T cell receptor beta chain comes out of a study of blood T cell repertoires in COVID-19. Across the study: Collection of acute and convalescent COVID-19 samples took place in the United States, Italy and Spain. PBMCs, B-cell-depleted T cells, or T cells provided the cDNA or gDNA that made up the material.

Original data processing: Nucleated cell number was recorded as an estimate derived from reference gene primer amplification. The repertoire was sequenced with immunoSEQ multiplex PCR; TCRdb's copy has only in-frame clones and lacks some. V, J and clone size were drawn from that table, and D and trimming were deduced from the DNA. The table lists tens of thousands of clones, about 84% of them singletons. The germline V gene encodes CDR1 SGHRS and CDR2 YFSETQ. Trimming took 2 bases from V and 8 from J; bases not matched to a gene: 5. This CDR3 comprises 13 residues. The sequenced sample was peripheral blood. The gene calls are TRBV5-1 and TRBJ1-2; 8 bases match TRBD1. The sequence was obtained from a human donor in a cohort sampled during active COVID-19. In nucleotides, the CDR3 is TGCGCCAGCAGCTTTGGACAGGGTGGAGGCTACACCTTC. This sequence encodes CASSFGQGGGYTF.